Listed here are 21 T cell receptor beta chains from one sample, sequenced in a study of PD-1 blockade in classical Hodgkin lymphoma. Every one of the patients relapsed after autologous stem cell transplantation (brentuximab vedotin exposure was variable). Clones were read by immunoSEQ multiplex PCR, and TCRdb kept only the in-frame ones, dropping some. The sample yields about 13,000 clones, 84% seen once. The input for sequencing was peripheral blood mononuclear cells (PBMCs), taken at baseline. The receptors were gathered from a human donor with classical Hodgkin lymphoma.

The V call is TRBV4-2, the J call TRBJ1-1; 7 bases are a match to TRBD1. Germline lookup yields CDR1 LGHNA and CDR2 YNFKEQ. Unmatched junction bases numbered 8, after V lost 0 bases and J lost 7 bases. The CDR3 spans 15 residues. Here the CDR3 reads CASSQDRGQEIEAFF. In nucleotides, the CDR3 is TGTGCCAGCAGCCAAGATCGAGGACAGGAAATTGAAGCTTTCTTT.

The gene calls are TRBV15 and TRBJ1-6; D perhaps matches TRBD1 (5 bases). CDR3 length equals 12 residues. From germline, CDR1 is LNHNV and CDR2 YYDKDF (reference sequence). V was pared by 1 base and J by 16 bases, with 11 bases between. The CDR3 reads CATSRGFQGLHF. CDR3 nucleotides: TGTGCCACCAGCAGAGGATTCCAGGGACTCCACTTT.

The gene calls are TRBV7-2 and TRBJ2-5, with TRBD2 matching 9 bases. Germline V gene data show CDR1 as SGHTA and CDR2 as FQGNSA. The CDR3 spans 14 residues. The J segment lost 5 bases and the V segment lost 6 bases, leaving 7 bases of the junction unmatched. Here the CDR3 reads CASRRRGGLETQYF. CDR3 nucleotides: TGTGCCAGCAGAAGGCGGGGGGGCCTTGAGACCCAGTACTTC.

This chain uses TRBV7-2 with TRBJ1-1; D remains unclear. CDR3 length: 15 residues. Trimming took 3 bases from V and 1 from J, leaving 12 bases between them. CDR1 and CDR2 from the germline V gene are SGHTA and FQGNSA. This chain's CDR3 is CASSFYYGTNTEAFF. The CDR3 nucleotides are TGTGCCAGCAGCTTCTATTACGGCACGAACACTGAAGCTTTCTTT.

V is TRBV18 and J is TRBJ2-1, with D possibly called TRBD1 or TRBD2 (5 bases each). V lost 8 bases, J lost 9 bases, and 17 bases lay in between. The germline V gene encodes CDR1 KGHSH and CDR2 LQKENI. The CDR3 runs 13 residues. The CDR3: CASTRTGDGEQFF. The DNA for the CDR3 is TGTGCCAGCACAAGAACTGGGGACGGTGAGCAGTTCTTC. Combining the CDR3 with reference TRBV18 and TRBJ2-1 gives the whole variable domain NAGVMQNPRHLVRRRGQEARLRCSPMKGHSHVYWYRQLPEEGLKFMVYLQKENIIDESGMPKERFSAEFPKEGPSILRIQQVVRGDSAAYFCASTRTGDGEQFFGPGTRLTVL.

The CDR3, as DNA: TGTGCCAGCAGAGGTACGGACAGGGAATATGGCTACACCTTC. It specifies CASRGTDREYGYTF. V is TRBV6-1 and J is TRBJ1-2; 8 bases agree with TRBD1. V was clipped by 6 bases and J by 5 bases; unmatched bases: 8. The CDR3 contains 14 residues. Germline assignment: CDR1 MNHNS and CDR2 SASEGT.

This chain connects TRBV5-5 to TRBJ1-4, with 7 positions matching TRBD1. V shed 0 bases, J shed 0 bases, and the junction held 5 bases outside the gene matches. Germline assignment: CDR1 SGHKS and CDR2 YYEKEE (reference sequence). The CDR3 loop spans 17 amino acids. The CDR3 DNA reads TGTGCCAGCAGCTTGGCCAGGGGGTTGGCAACTAATGAAAAACTGTTTTTT. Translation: CASSLARGLATNEKLFF.

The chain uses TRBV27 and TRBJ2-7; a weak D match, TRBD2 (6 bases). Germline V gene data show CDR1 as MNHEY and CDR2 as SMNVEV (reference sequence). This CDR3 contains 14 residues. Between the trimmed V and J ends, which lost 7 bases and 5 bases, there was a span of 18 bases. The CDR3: CASKPVGTFDEQYF. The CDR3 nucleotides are TGTGCCAGCAAACCTGTGGGGACTTTCGACGAGCAGTACTTC.

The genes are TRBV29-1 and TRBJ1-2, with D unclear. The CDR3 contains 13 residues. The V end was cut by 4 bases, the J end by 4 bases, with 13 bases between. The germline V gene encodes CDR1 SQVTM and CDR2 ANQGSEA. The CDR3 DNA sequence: TGCAGCGTTGCGCGAACGACCCGCTATGGCTACACCTTC. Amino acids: CSVARTTRYGYTF.

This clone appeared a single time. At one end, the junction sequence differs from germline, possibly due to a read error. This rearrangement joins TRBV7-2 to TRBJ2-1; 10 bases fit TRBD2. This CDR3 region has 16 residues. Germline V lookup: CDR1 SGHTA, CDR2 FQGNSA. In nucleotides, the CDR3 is TGTGCCAGCAGCCCCGGACTAGCGGCCAACCTCAATGGGCAGTTCTTC. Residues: CASSPGLAANLNGQFF.

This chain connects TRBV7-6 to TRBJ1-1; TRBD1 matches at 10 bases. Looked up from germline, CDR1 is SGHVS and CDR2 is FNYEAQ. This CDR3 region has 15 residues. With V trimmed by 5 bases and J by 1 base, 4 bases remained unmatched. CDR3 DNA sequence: TGTGCCAGCAGCCCTCGACAGGGGGCGAACACTGAAGCTTTCTTT. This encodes CASSPRQGANTEAFF.

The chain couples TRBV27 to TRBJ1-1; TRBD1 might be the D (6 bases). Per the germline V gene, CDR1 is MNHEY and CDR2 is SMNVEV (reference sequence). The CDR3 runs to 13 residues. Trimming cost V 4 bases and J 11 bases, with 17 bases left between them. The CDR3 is CASSSDSRVRAFF. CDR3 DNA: TGTGCCAGCAGTTCGGACAGCCGTGTGAGGGCTTTCTTT.

CDR3 coding DNA: TGCGCCAGCAGCCAAGGTCTAGGGGGTGGATCTGAAGCTTTCTTT. Translating gives CASSQGLGGGSEAFF. This chain connects TRBV4-3 to TRBJ1-1, with D perhaps TRBD1 (6 bases). There are 15 residues in the CDR3. V lost 1 base and J 6 bases, leaving 15 bases between the germline ends. Looked up from germline, CDR1 is LGHNA and CDR2 is YSLEER.

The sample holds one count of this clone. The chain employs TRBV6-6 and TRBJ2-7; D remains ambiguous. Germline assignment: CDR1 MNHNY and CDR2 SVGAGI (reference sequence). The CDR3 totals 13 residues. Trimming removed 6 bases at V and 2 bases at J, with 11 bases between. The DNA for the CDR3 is TGTGCCAGCAGCGACCTTACAGCCTACGAGCAGTACTTC. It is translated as CASSDLTAYEQYF.

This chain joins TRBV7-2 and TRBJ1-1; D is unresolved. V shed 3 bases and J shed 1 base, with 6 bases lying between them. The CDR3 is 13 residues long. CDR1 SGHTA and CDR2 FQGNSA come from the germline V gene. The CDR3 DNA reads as TGTGCCAGCAGCTTCCAGTGGAACACTGAAGCTTTCTTT. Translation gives CASSFQWNTEAFF. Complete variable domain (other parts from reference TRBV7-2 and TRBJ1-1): GAGVSQSPSNKVTEKGKDVELRCDPISGHTALYWYRQSLGQGLEFLIYFQGNSAPDKSGLPSDRFSAERTGGSVSTLTIQRTQQEDSAVYLCASSFQWNTEAFFGQGTRLTVV.

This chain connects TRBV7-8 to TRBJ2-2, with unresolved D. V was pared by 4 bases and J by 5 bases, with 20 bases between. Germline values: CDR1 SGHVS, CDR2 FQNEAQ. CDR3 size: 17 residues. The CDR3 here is CASSSIRSALGTGELFF. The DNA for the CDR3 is TGTGCCAGCAGCTCCATTAGGAGCGCTTTGGGTACCGGGGAGCTGTTTTTT.

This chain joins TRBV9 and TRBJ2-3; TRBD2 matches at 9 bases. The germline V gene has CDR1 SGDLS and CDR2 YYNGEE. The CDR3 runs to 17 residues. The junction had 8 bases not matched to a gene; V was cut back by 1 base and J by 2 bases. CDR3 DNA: TGTGCCAGCAGCGTATTTGGACTAGCGTACCCCACAGATACGCAGTATTTT. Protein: CASSVFGLAYPTDTQYF.

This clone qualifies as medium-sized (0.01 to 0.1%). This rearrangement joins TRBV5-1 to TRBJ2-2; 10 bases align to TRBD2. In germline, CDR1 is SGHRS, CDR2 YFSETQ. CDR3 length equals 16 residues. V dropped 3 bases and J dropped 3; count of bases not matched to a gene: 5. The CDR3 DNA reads TGCGCCAGCAGCTCCCCTCTAGCGGGAGACACCGGGGAGCTGTTTTTT. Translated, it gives CASSSPLAGDTGELFF.

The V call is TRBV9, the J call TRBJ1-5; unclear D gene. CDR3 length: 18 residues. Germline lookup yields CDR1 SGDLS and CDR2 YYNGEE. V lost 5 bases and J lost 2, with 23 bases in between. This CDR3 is CASRRSRVRKKGNQPQHF. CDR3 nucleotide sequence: TGTGCCAGCAGGCGTAGTAGGGTACGGAAAAAGGGCAATCAGCCCCAGCATTTT.

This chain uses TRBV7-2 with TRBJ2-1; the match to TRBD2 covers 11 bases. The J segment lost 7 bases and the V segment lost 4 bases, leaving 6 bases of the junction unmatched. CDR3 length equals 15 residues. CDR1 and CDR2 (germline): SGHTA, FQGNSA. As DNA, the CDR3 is TGTGCCAGCAGCTGGGGGGGGACTAGCGGTAATGAGCAGTTCTTC. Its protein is CASSWGGTSGNEQFF. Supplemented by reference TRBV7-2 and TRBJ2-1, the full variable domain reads GAGVSQSPSNKVTEKGKDVELRCDPISGHTALYWYRQSLGQGLEFLIYFQGNSAPDKSGLPSDRFSAERTGGSVSTLTIQRTQQEDSAVYLCASSWGGTSGNEQFFGPGTRLTVL.

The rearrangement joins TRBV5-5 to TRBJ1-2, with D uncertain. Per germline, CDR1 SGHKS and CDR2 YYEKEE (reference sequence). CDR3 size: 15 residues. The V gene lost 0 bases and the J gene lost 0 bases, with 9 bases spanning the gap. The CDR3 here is CASSLDWASNYGYTF. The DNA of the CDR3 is TGTGCCAGCAGCTTGGATTGGGCCTCTAACTATGGCTACACCTTC. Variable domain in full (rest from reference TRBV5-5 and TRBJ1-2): DAGVTQSPTHLIKTRGQQVTLRCSPISGHKSVSWYQQVLGQGPQFIFQYYEKEERGRGNFPDRFSARQFPNYSSELNVNALLLGDSALYLCASSLDWASNYGYTFGSGTRLTVV.